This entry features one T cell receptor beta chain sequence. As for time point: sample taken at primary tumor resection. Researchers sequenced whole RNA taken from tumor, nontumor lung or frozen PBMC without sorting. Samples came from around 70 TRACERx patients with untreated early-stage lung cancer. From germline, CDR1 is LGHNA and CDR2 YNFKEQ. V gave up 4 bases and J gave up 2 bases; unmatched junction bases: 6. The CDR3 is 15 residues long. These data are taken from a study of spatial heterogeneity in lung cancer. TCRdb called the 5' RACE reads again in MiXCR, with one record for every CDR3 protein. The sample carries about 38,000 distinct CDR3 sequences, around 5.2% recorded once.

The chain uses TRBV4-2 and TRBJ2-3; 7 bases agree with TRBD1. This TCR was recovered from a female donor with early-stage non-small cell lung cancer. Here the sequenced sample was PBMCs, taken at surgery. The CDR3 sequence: CASSLRDRDTDTQYF. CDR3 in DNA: TGTGCCAGCAGCCTCAGGGACAGAGACACAGATACGCAGTATTTT.